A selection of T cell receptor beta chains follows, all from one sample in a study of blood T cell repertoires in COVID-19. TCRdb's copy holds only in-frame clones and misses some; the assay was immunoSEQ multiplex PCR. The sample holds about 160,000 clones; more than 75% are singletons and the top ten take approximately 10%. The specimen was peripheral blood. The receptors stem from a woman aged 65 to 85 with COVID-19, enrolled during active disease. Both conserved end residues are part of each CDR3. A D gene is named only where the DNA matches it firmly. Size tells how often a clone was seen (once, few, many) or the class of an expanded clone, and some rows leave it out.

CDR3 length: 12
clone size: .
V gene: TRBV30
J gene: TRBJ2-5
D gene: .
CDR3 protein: CAWSLFQETQYF
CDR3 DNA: TGTGCCTGGAGTTTATTTCAAGAGACCCAGTACTTC

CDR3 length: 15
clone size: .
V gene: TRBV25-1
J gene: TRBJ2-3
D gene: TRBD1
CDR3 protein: CASSRTGLSADTQYF
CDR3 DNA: TGTGCCAGCAGCCGGACAGGTCTCTCGGCAGATACGCAGTATTTT

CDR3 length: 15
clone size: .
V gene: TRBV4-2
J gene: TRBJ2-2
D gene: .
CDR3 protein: CASSQVALEAGELFF
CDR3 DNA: TGTGCCAGCAGCCAAGTAGCCCTAGAGGCCGGGGAGCTGTTTTTT

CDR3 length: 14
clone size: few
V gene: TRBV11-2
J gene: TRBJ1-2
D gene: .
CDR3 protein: CASTPRTLDYGYTF
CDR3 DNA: TGTGCCAGCACCCCTCGGACATTGGACTATGGCTACACCTTC

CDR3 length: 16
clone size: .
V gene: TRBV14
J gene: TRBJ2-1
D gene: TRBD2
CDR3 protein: CASSPTSGSSYNEQFF
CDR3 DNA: TGTGCCAGCAGCCCAACTAGCGGGAGCTCCTACAATGAGCAGTTCTTC

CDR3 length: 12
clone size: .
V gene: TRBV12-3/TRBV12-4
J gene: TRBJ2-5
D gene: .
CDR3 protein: CASSFSRETQYF
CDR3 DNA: TGTGCCAGCAGTTTTTCTCGGGAGACCCAGTACTTC

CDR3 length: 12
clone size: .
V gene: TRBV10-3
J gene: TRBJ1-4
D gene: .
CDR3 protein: CAISAPNEKLFF
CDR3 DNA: TGTGCCATCAGTGCCCCAAATGAAAAACTGTTTTTT

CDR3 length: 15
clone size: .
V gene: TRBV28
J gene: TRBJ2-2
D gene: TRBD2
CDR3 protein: CASTFSPGRAGELFF
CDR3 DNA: TGTGCCAGCACTTTTTCCCCGGGGAGGGCCGGGGAGCTGTTTTTT

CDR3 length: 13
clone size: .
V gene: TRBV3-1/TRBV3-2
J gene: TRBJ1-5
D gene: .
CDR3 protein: CASSLAGNQPQHF
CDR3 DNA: TGTGCCAGCAGTCTTGCGGGCAATCAGCCCCAGCATTTT

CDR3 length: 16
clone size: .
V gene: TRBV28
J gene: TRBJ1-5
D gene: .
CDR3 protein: CASSGSRGAGNQPQHF
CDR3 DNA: TGTGCCAGCAGTGGTTCACGGGGGGCCGGCAATCAGCCCCAGCATTTT

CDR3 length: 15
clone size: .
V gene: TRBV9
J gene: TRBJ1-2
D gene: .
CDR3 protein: CASSVALEGNYGYTF
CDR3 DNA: TGTGCCAGCAGCGTAGCTTTGGAGGGTAACTATGGCTACACCTTC

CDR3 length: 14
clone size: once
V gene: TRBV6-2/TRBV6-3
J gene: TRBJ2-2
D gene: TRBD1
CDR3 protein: CASSNRGGTGELFF
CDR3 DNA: TGTGCCAGCAGTAACAGGGGTGGTACCGGGGAGCTGTTTTTT

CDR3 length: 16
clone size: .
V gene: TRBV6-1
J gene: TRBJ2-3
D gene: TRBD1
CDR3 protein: CASSEAGGQGADTQYF
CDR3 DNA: TGTGCCAGCAGTGAAGCAGGGGGACAGGGGGCAGATACGCAGTATTTT

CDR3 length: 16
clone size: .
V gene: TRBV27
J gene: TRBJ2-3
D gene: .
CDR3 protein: CASSLSPGIRPDTQYF
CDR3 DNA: TGTGCCAGCAGCCTTTCTCCCGGGATTAGGCCAGATACGCAGTATTTT

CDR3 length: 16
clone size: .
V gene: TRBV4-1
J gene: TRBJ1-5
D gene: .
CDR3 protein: CASSQRQALSNQPQHF
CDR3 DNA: TGCGCCAGCAGCCAACGACAGGCCCTTAGCAATCAGCCCCAGCATTTT

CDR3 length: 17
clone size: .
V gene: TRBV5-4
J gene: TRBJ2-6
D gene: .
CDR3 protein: CASSFGGRSSGANVLTF
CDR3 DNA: TGTGCCAGCAGCTTCGGAGGAAGGAGCTCTGGGGCCAACGTCCTGACTTTC

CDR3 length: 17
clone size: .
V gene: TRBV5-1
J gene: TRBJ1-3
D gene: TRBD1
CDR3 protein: CASSLEGTGPSGNTIYF
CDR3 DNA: TGCGCCAGCAGCTTGGAAGGGACAGGCCCCTCTGGAAACACCATATATTTT

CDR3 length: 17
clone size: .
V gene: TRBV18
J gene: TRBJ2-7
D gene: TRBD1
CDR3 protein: CASSPKGQGARSYEQYF
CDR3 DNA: TGTGCCAGCTCACCTAAGGGACAGGGGGCTAGGTCCTACGAGCAGTACTTC

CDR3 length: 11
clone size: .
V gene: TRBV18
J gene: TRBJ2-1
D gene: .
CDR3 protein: CASSTVDEQFF
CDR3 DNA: TGTGCCAGCTCCACGGTCGATGAGCAGTTCTTC

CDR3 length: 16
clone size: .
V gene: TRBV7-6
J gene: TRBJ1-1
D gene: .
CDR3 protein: CASSPTNPTGNTEAFF
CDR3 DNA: TGTGCCAGCAGCCCCACAAATCCGACAGGGAACACTGAAGCTTTCTTT

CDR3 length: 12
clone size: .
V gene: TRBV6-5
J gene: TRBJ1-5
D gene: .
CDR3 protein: CASRISYQPQHF
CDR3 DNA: TGTGCCAGCAGAATTTCTTATCAGCCCCAGCATTTT

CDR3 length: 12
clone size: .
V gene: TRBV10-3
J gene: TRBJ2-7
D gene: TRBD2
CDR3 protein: CAIGGDLGEQYF
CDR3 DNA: TGTGCCATCGGGGGGGACCTTGGCGAGCAGTACTTC

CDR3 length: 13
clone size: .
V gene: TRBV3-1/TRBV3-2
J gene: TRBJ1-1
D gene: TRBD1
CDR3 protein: CASSRGQDTEAFF
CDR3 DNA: TGTGCCAGCAGCCGCGGACAGGACACTGAAGCTTTCTTT

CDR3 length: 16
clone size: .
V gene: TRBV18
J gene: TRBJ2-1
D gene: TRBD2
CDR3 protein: CASSDARTSGGNEQFF
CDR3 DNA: TGTGCCAGCTCAGACGCCCGGACTAGCGGGGGTAATGAGCAGTTCTTC

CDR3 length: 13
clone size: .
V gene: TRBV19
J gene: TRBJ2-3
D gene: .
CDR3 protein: CATRGQYTDTQYF
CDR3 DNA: TGTGCCACACGAGGGCAATACACAGATACGCAGTATTTT

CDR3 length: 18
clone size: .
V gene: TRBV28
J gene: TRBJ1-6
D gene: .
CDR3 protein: CASSLSTQTSSYNSPLHF
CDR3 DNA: TGTGCCAGCAGTTTATCCACACAGACCAGCTCCTATAATTCACCCCTCCACTTT

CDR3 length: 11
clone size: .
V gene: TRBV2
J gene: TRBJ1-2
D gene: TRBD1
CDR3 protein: CASGQGRGYTF
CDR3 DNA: TGTGCCAGCGGACAGGGAAGGGGCTACACCTTC

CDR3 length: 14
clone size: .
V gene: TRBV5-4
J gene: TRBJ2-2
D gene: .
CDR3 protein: CASSLTQNTGELFF
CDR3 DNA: TGTGCCAGCAGCTTAACACAGAACACCGGGGAGCTGTTTTTT

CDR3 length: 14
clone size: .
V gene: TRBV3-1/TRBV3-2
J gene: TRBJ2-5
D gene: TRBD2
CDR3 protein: CASSQETSGETQYF
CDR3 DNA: TGTGCCAGCAGCCAAGAGACTAGCGGGGAGACCCAGTACTTC

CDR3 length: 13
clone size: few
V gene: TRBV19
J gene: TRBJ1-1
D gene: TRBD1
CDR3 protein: CASSKGTGREAFF
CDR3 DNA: TGTGCCAGTAGTAAAGGGACAGGGCGTGAAGCTTTCTTT

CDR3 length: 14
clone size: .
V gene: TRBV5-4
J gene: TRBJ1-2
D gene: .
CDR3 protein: CASSLAGQPYGYTF
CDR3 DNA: TGTGCCAGCAGCTTGGCCGGACAGCCCTATGGCTACACCTTC

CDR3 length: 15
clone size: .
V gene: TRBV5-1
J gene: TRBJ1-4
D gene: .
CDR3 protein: CASSLSGSLNEKLFF
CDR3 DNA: TGCGCCAGCAGCCTGAGCGGATCCCTTAATGAAAAACTGTTTTTT

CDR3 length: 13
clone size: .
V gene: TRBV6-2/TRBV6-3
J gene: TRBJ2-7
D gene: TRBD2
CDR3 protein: CASSRASGGEQYF
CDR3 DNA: TGTGCCAGCAGCCGAGCTAGCGGAGGTGAGCAGTACTTC

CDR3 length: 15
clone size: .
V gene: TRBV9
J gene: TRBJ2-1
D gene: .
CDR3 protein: CASSVVGGPYNEQFF
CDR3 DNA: TGTGCCAGCAGCGTAGTCGGGGGTCCTTACAATGAGCAGTTCTTC

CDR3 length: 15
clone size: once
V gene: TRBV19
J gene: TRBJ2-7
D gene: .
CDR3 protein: CASSTAGGISYEQYF
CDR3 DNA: TGTGCCAGTAGTACCGCTGGGGGGATCTCCTACGAGCAGTACTTC

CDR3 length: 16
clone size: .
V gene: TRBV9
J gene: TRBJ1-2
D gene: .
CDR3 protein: CASSYPGFDTNYGYTF
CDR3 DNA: TGTGCCAGCAGCTACCCAGGGTTCGACACTAACTATGGCTACACCTTC

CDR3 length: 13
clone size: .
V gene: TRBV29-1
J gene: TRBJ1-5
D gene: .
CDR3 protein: CSVVTGWNQPQHF
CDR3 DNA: TGCAGCGTGGTAACAGGGTGGAATCAGCCCCAGCATTTT

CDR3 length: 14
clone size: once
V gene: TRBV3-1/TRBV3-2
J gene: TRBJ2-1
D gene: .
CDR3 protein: CASSPGPLVNEQFF
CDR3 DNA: TGTGCCAGCAGCCCTGGCCCTCTCGTGAATGAGCAGTTCTTC

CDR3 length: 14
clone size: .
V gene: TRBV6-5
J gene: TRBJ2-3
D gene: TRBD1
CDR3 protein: CASSRDRAADTQYF
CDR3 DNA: TGTGCCAGCAGTAGAGACAGGGCGGCAGATACGCAGTATTTT

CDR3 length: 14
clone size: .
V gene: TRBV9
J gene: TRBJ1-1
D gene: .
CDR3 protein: CASSVGQADTEAFF
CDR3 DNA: TGTGCCAGCAGCGTAGGACAGGCGGACACTGAAGCTTTCTTT

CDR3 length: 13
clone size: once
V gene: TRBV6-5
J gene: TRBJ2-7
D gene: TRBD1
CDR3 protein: CARGQGVGKPQYF
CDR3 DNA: TGTGCCAGAGGACAGGGGGTTGGAAAACCGCAGTACTTC

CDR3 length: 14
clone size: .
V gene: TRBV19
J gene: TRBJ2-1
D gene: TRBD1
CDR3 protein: CASTPGQGAVEQFF
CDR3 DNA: TGTGCCAGTACTCCGGGACAGGGGGCTGTTGAGCAGTTCTTC

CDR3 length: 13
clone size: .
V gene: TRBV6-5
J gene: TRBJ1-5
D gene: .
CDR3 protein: CAGGRFAGQPQHF
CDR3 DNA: TGTGCCGGTGGTAGATTTGCGGGACAGCCCCAGCATTTT

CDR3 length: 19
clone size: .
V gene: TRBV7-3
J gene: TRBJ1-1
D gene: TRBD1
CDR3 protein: CASSLGAMGQGIPNTEAFF
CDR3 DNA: TGTGCCAGCAGCTTAGGGGCTATGGGACAGGGCATCCCCAACACTGAAGCTTTCTTT

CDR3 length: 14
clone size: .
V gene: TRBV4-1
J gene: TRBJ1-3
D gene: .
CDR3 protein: CASSQDQGRNTIYF
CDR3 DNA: TGCGCCAGCAGCCAAGACCAGGGAAGAAACACCATATATTTT

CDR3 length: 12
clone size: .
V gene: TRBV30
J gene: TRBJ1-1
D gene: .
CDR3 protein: CAWSVGGTEAFF
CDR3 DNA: TGTGCCTGGAGTGTTGGAGGGACTGAAGCTTTCTTT

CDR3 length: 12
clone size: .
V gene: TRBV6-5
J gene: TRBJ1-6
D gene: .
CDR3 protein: CASYKNNSPLHF
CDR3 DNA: TGTGCCAGCTACAAGAATAATTCACCCCTCCACTTT

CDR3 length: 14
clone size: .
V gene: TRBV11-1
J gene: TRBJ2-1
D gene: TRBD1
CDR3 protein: CASSPPRDSSEQFF
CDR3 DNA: TGTGCCAGCAGCCCCCCCCGGGACAGCAGTGAGCAGTTCTTC

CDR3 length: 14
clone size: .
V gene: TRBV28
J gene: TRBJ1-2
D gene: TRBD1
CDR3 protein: CATTNRQGPYGYTF
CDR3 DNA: TGTGCCACCACTAATAGACAGGGTCCCTATGGCTACACCTTC

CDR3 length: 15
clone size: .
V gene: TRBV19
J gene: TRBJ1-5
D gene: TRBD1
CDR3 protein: CASSISTGGGQPQHF
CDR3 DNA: TGTGCCAGTAGTATATCGACAGGGGGCGGTCAGCCCCAGCATTTT

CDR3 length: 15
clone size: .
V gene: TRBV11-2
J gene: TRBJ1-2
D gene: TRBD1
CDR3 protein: CASSHGTGRNYGYTF
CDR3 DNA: TGTGCCAGCAGCCACGGGACAGGACGGAACTATGGCTACACCTTC

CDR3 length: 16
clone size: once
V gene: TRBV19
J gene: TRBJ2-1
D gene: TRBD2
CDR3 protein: CASSANRLAGNNEQFF
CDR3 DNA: TGTGCCAGTAGTGCAAACCGACTAGCGGGGAACAATGAGCAGTTCTTC

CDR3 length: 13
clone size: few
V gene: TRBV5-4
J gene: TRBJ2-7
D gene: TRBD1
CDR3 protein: CASSQGQVYEQYF
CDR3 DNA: TGTGCCAGCAGCCAGGGACAGGTCTACGAGCAGTACTTC

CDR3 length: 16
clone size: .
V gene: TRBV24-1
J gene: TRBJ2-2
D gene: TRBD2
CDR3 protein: CATSDTTSANTGELFF
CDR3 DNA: TGTGCCACCAGTGATACGACTAGCGCGAACACCGGGGAGCTGTTTTTT

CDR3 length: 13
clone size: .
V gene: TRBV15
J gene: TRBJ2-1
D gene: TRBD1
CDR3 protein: CATSREGGREQFF
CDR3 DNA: TGTGCCACCAGCAGAGAAGGGGGCCGAGAGCAGTTCTTC

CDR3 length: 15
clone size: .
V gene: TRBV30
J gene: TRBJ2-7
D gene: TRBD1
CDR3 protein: CAWSVVGQGIYEQYF
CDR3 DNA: TGTGCCTGGAGTGTAGTGGGACAGGGGATCTACGAGCAGTACTTC

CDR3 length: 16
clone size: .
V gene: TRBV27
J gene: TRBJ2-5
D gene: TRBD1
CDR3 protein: CASSFSPGTGMETQYF
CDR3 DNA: TGTGCCAGCAGTTTTTCGCCGGGGACAGGGATGGAGACCCAGTACTTC